These 11 T cell receptor beta chains originate from one sample sequenced in a study of cytotoxic CD8 clonotypes in ibrutinib-treated CLL. TCRdb keeps only in-frame clones here, not all; method: immunoSEQ multiplex PCR. The table lists 150,000 to 200,000 clones, approximately 72% of them singletons. Here the sequenced sample was PBMCs, taken after 24 months of ibrutinib treatment. Receptors were obtained from a human donor with chronic lymphocytic leukemia.

The V call is TRBV7-4, the J call TRBJ2-3; a possible D gene is TRBD1 (6 bases). The CDR3 is made up of 16 amino acids. CDR1 is SGHVT, CDR2 SQSDAQ, per germline. V was trimmed by 1 base and J by 1 base, leaving 12 bases between them. CDR3 DNA: TGTGCCAGCAGCTTAGGGTGGGCAGGGGGCACAGATACGCAGTATTTT. Its protein is CASSLGWAGGTDTQYF.

This clone was seen more than once but under ten times. This chain uses TRBV19 with TRBJ2-3; D gene unclear. Trimming removed 5 bases from V and 10 bases from J, with 16 bases in between. Germline-derived CDR1 and CDR2 are LNHDA and SQIVND (reference sequence). The CDR3 has 13 residues. The CDR3 DNA reads as TGTGCCAGTAGTTGGTCGTTATACGATTCGCAGTATTTT. Protein product: CASSWSLYDSQYF.

This clone was counted between two and nine times. V usage is TRBV28 and J usage is TRBJ1-5, with D possibly being TRBD1 (5 bases). This CDR3 has 12 amino acids. Germline V lookup: CDR1 MDHEN, CDR2 SYDVKM. V lost 5 bases and J lost 10, with 12 bases in between. CDR3 in amino acids: CASSSAGIPQHF. CDR3 DNA sequence: TGTGCCAGCAGTAGTGCAGGGATACCCCAGCATTTT.

CDR3 sequence reads: CASSVSLAGVPDEQFF. The CDR3 DNA reads TGTGCCAGCAGTGTTTCTCTAGCGGGAGTTCCGGATGAGCAGTTCTTC. V and J are TRBV11-2 and TRBJ2-1; 10 positions agree with TRBD2. J gave up 8 bases and V 6 bases, and 13 bases lay outside the gene matches. The V gene's germline CDR1 is SGHAT and CDR2 FQNNGV. This CDR3 is built from 16 residues. The entire variable domain, with the rest obtained from reference TRBV11-2 and TRBJ2-1, is as follows: EAGVAQSPRYKIIEKRQSVAFWCNPISGHATLYWYQQILGQGPKLLIQFQNNGVVDDSQLPKDRFSAERLKGVDSTLKIQPAKLEDSAVYLCASSVSLAGVPDEQFFGPGTRLTVL.

Concerning this clone itself: One end of the junction is discordant with germline, which a read error may explain. The chain employs TRBV6-5 and TRBJ2-7, with 8 bases lining up with TRBD2. Germline V lookup: CDR1 MNHEY, CDR2 SVGAGI. The CDR3 runs 15 residues. CDR3 loop: CATISGGLVYYKQYF. CDR3 nucleotide sequence: TGTGCCACGATTTCGGGAGGGCTAGTCTACTACAAGCAGTACTTC.

This chain joins TRBV19 and TRBJ2-3; 10 bases agree with TRBD2. CDR1 and CDR2 from the germline V gene are LNHDA and SQIVND (reference sequence). This CDR3 contains 16 residues. V shed 2 bases, J shed 6 bases, and the junction held 8 bases outside the gene matches. CDR3 region: CASSISSSGSRDTQYF. CDR3 coding DNA: TGTGCCAGTAGTATATCTTCTAGCGGGAGTCGGGATACGCAGTATTTT. The entire variable domain, with the rest obtained from reference TRBV19 and TRBJ2-3, is as follows: DGGITQSPKYLFRKEGQNVTLSCEQNLNHDAMYWYRQDPGQGLRLIYYSQIVNDFQKGDIAEGYSVSREKKESFPLTVTSAQKNPTAFYLCASSISSSGSRDTQYFGPGTRLTVL.

The chain links TRBV30 to TRBJ1-5; a possible D gene is TRBD1 (5 bases). With 1 base removed from V and 7 bases from J, the gap between germline ends came to 11 bases. The CDR3 spans 13 residues. Germline V gene lookup returns CDR1 GTSNPN and CDR2 SVGIG (reference sequence). CDR3 protein: CAWSGTRWQPQHF. CDR3 nucleotide sequence: TGTGCCTGGAGTGGGACAAGGTGGCAGCCCCAGCATTTT.

This clone was seen a handful of times. The CDR3 nucleotides are TGTGCCAGCAGTGTCCCTGGGACTAGCGGAGGAGGGGAGACCCAGTACTTC. Its protein is CASSVPGTSGGGETQYF. The chain carries TRBV6-1 and TRBJ2-5, with 11 nucleotides matching TRBD2. CDR1 is MNHNS, CDR2 SASEGT, per germline. The CDR3 has 17 amino acids. The trim removed 4 bases at V and 5 bases at J, leaving 12 bases unmatched.

The rearrangement links TRBV5-6 to TRBJ1-2, with D possibly being TRBD1 (6 bases). V was shortened by 4 bases and J by 2 bases, with 9 bases between the two germline ends. This CDR3 is built from 13 residues. The germline gives CDR1 SGHDT, CDR2 YYEEEE. The CDR3 here is CASSLQGNYGYTF. The CDR3 DNA is TGTGCCAGCAGCCTACAGGGAAACTATGGCTACACCTTC.

This clone has only a few counts. The junction departs from germline at one end; a sequencing error may be responsible. This chain links TRBV7-7 with TRBJ2-1; no firm D call. Germline V gene lookup returns CDR1 SSHAT and CDR2 FNYEAQ (reference sequence). This CDR3 region has 15 residues. The CDR3 nucleotides read TGTGCTAGCAGCTTATACGGGTCCTCCTACAATGAGCAGTTCTTC. Its protein product is CASSLYGSSYNEQFF.

This clone has just one count. The chain uses TRBV28 and TRBJ1-1; D is ambiguous. The CDR3 loop spans 15 amino acids. Trimming removed 7 bases from V and 0 bases from J, with 15 bases in between. Germline values: CDR1 MDHEN, CDR2 SYDVKM. CDR3 nucleotides: TGTGCCAGCAACCCAAAGTGGGAGATGAACACTGAAGCTTTCTTT. Translated, it gives CASNPKWEMNTEAFF.